The 10 T cell receptor beta chains in this list originate from one sample, sequenced in a study of identical twins. In TCRdb, the 5' RACE reads were re-called with MiXCR into one record per CDR3 protein. The sample lists roughly 690,000 distinct CDR3 sequences; 5.5% to 6.5% were seen once. Sample: naive T cells sorted from blood. These receptors were obtained from a young man in good health.

V and J are TRBV20-1 and TRBJ1-1; 9 bases match TRBD1. J was trimmed by 5 bases and V by 3 bases; bases with no gene match: 7. In germline, CDR1 is DFQATT, CDR2 SNEGSKA (reference sequence). The CDR3 is 14 amino acids. The CDR3 protein is CSAREGQGGTEAFF. As DNA, the CDR3 is TGCAGTGCTAGGGAGGGACAGGGCGGGACTGAAGCTTTCTTT.

V gene TRBV30 combines with J gene TRBJ1-2, with D possibly TRBD1 on 5 matching bases. The CDR3 spans 14 residues. CDR1 and CDR2 from the germline V gene are GTSNPN and SVGIG (reference sequence). The germline V and J ends were trimmed by 5 bases and 2 bases, with 15 bases remaining between them. The CDR3 reads CAWGTGAGNYGYTF. The CDR3, as DNA: TGTGCCTGGGGAACCGGGGCAGGGAACTATGGCTACACCTTC.

Only a few counts were recorded for this clonotype. The V gene is TRBV11-2, the J gene TRBJ2-1, with 16 bases matching TRBD2. With 5 bases clipped from V and 9 bases from J, the junction kept 7 bases outside the gene matches. CDR3 length equals 16 residues. In germline, CDR1 is SGHAT, CDR2 FQNNGV. CDR3 in DNA: TGTGCCAGCAGCCCCGGGACTAGCGGGAGGGCCACTGAGCAGTTCTTC. Translated, it gives CASSPGTSGRATEQFF.

The rearrangement joins TRBV6-2 or TRBV6-3 to TRBJ2-1, with D maybe TRBD2 (6 bases). The V and J ends lost 7 bases and 7 bases respectively, with 20 bases between them. The CDR3 sequence is 15 residues long. Per the germline V gene, CDR1 is MNHEY and CDR2 is SVGEGT. The CDR3 spells CASTPRDSLRNEQFF. The CDR3 DNA sequence: TGTGCCAGCACCCCAAGGGACTCCCTCCGGAATGAGCAGTTCTTC.

This clonotype showed up just once. This chain joins TRBV5-6 and TRBJ2-6; D remains unclear. Germline CDR1 and CDR2: SGHDT and YYEEEE. Trimming left V 4 bases short and J 2 bases short, with 7 bases between. This CDR3 contains 14 residues. This CDR3 reads CASSLYTGANVLTF. The CDR3 DNA reads TGTGCCAGCAGCCTATATACTGGGGCCAACGTCCTGACTTTC.

Ten or more counts support this clonotype. The chain recombines TRBV12-3 or TRBV12-4 with TRBJ2-1, with 9 bases lining up with TRBD1. The length of the CDR3 is 14 residues. Trimming took 5 bases from V and 9 from J; bases not matched to a gene: 8. The CDR3, as DNA: TGTGCCAGCAGTACAGGGGGCGGAGGGACTGAGCAGTTCTTC. Translation gives CASSTGGGGTEQFF.

The table lists this clonotype with many counts. J is TRBJ2-7 and V is TRBV27, with D unresolved. Trimming shortened V by 4 bases and J by 3 bases, and 7 bases separated the two germline ends. The CDR3 is 12 amino acids. Germline V CDR1 and CDR2: MNHEY, SMNVEV (reference sequence). The CDR3 here is CASSSSDYEQYF. DNA of the CDR3: TGTGCCAGCAGTTCCTCCGACTACGAGCAGTACTTC.

In its sample, this clonotype was seen many times. The chain uses TRBV5-1 and TRBJ2-5; perhaps TRBD2 as D (6 bases). Deletions cut 3 bases from V and 2 bases from J, with 11 bases between. Per the germline V gene, CDR1 is SGHRS and CDR2 is YFSETQ. The CDR3 covers 14 residues. The CDR3 region is CASSSGGKQETQYF. The CDR3 DNA reads as TGCGCCAGCAGCTCCGGGGGTAAACAAGAGACCCAGTACTTC.

This clonotype was picked up a small number of times. The J gene is TRBJ2-7, the V gene TRBV18; D is possibly TRBD1 (6 bases). The CDR3 has 15 residues. CDR1 and CDR2 (germline): KGHSH, LQKENI. Trimming pared 3 bases from V and 4 bases from J, leaving 16 bases between. The CDR3 DNA reads as TGTGCCAGCTCACCGGCGCAGGGGATGATGTACGAGCAGTACTTC. It is translated as CASSPAQGMMYEQYF.

At least ten counts were recorded for this clonotype. The chain is built from TRBV6-5 and TRBJ1-2; 10 bases are a match to TRBD1. The CDR3 totals 14 residues. Germline V gene lookup returns CDR1 MNHEY and CDR2 SVGAGI. V shed 4 bases, J shed 4 bases, and the junction held 3 bases outside the gene matches. This chain's CDR3 is CASSFRQGAYGYTF. CDR3 nucleotide sequence: TGTGCCAGCAGTTTCCGACAGGGGGCCTATGGCTACACCTTC.